Following are 11 T cell receptor beta chains from one sample sequenced in a study of early T cells in non-severe SARS-CoV-2 infection. Using its own MiXCR run on the 5' RACE reads, TCRdb lists one record per CDR3 protein. The table records 75,000 to 80,000 distinct CDR3 sequences, around 15% of them present only once. Sequences were obtained from whole blood. These receptors were collected from an adult who was a healthcare worker with PCR-confirmed SARS-CoV-2 infection or an uninfected control (not recorded which).

The sample holds many counts of this clonotype. The gene calls are TRBV27 and TRBJ2-3; D is ambiguous. CDR1 is MNHEY and CDR2 is SMNVEV in the germline V gene (reference sequence). V lost 6 bases and J lost 4, with 11 bases in between. The CDR3 totals 13 residues. The CDR3 region is CASSPPTADTQYF. CDR3 DNA sequence: TGTGCCAGCAGCCCCCCCACGGCAGATACGCAGTATTTT.

This rearrangement joins TRBV5-1 to TRBJ2-4, with D maybe TRBD2 (5 bases). Per germline, CDR1 SGHRS and CDR2 YFSETQ. V was pared by 0 bases and J by 0 bases, with 10 bases between. The CDR3 consists of 16 residues. In DNA, the CDR3 is TGCGCCAGCAGCTTGGGACTATTTATAGCCAAAAACATTCAGTACTTC. Translated: CASSLGLFIAKNIQYF.

This chain joins TRBV28 and TRBJ2-3, with D possibly being TRBD2 (7 bases). This CDR3 has 16 amino acids. Trimming stripped 5 bases from V and 2 bases from J, with 17 bases between. In germline, CDR1 is MDHEN, CDR2 SYDVKM. The CDR3 bases are TGTGCCAGCAGTACGCCCGGGGGGCATTACACAGATACGCAGTATTTT. Translating it yields CASSTPGGHYTDTQYF.

At least ten counts were recorded for this clonotype. The chain employs TRBV10-1 and TRBJ2-7, with no clear D. Germline loops: CDR1 WNHNN, CDR2 SYGVQD (reference sequence). With 4 bases removed from V and 6 bases from J, the gap between germline ends came to 13 bases. The CDR3 is 13 residues long. CDR3 coding DNA: TGCGCCAGCAGTGGTTTAAGGAATGGCGAGCAGTACTTC. Translating it yields CASSGLRNGEQYF.

This clonotype has only a few counts. The V call is TRBV7-9, the J call TRBJ2-7, with TRBD1 matching over 7 bases. V shed 4 bases, J shed 3 bases, and the junction held 12 bases outside the gene matches. The CDR3 is made up of 16 amino acids. CDR1 and CDR2 from the germline V gene are SEHNR and FQNEAQ (reference sequence). The DNA of the CDR3 is TGTGCCAGCAGCTCGTTTGTGGGACAGTTCTTCTACGAGCAGTACTTC. Its translation is CASSSFVGQFFYEQYF.

A few counts support this clonotype. The gene calls are TRBV28 and TRBJ2-3; 7 bases match TRBD1. J was trimmed by 1 base and V by 4 bases; bases with no gene match: 8. Germline V gives CDR1 MDHEN, CDR2 SYDVKM. The CDR3 sequence is 16 residues long. CDR3 nucleotide sequence: TGTGCCAGCAGTTGGGACAGACGGATAGGCACAGATACGCAGTATTTT. This encodes CASSWDRRIGTDTQYF.

The chain joins TRBV12-3 or TRBV12-4 to TRBJ1-2; possibly TRBD1 for D (5 bases). Trimming pared 1 base from V and 4 bases from J, leaving 10 bases between. The CDR3 runs to 14 residues. The CDR3 loop is CASSLGARGYGYTF. In nucleotides, the CDR3 is TGTGCCAGCAGTTTAGGCGCGAGGGGCTATGGCTACACCTTC.

This clonotype has only a few counts. This CDR3 reads CASSYRQGASETQYF. The CDR3 nucleotides read TGTGCCAGCAGTTACCGGCAGGGGGCTTCTGAGACCCAGTACTTC. The genes are TRBV6-5 and TRBJ2-5; the match to TRBD1 covers 8 bases. This CDR3 contains 15 residues. J was trimmed by 5 bases and V by 2 bases; bases with no gene match: 7. The germline CDR1 and CDR2 sequences are MNHEY and SVGAGI.

There are a few counts of this clonotype. This sequence joins TRBV11-2 and TRBJ2-3; 8 bases agree with TRBD2. Germline CDR1 reads SGHAT; CDR2 reads FQNNGV. This CDR3 is 16 amino acids long. V lost 7 bases to trimming and J lost 4 bases; unmatched junction nucleotides: 13. The CDR3 region is CASTQGGGLVSDTQYF. The CDR3 DNA follows: TGTGCCAGCACCCAAGGGGGGGGACTAGTATCAGATACGCAGTATTTT.

The chain is built from TRBV6-1 and TRBJ1-2; no firm D call. The length of the CDR3 is 18 residues. Trimming stripped 10 bases from V and 0 bases from J, with 27 bases between. Germline V gene sequence: CDR1 MNHNS, CDR2 SASEGT. The CDR3 DNA reads as TGTGCCACAGCAATTGGAGCGATTGAGTTAGGAGCTAACTATGGCTACACCTTC. Protein sequence: CATAIGAIELGANYGYTF.

The gene calls are TRBV5-5 and TRBJ1-1; D is undetermined. The CDR3 length is 14 residues. In germline, CDR1 is SGHKS, CDR2 YYEKEE (reference sequence). V was cut by 0 bases and J by 3 bases, with 9 bases left in between. The CDR3 region is CASSLVPIDTEAFF. The CDR3 nucleotides are TGTGCCAGCAGCTTGGTCCCAATCGACACTGAAGCTTTCTTT. The entire variable domain, with the rest obtained from reference TRBV5-5 and TRBJ1-1, is as follows: DAGVTQSPTHLIKTRGQQVTLRCSPISGHKSVSWYQQVLGQGPQFIFQYYEKEERGRGNFPDRFSARQFPNYSSELNVNALLLGDSALYLCASSLVPIDTEAFFGQGTRLTVV.